Shown below are 24 T cell receptor beta chains from a single sample sequenced in a study of blood T cell repertoires in COVID-19. Data came from immunoSEQ multiplex PCR; TCRdb stores just in-frame clones and leaves some out. The repertoire consists of 200,000 to 250,000 clones, with roughly 90% occurring once and the leading ten covering more than 5.5%. The sequenced material came from peripheral blood. All receptors come from a man in his 60s who had recovered from COVID-19.

The V and J genes are TRBV14 and TRBJ1-1, with 9 bases aligning to TRBD1. Unmatched junction bases numbered 5, after V lost 1 base and J lost 11 bases. The germline CDR1 and CDR2 sequences are SGHDN and FVKESK. The CDR3 extends over 13 amino acids. The CDR3 bases are TGTGCCAGCAGCCAAGTCAGGACAGGGGTGGCTTTCTTT. This encodes CASSQVRTGVAFF.

V is TRBV5-1 and J is TRBJ1-2; possible D gene TRBD1, 5 bases. V lost 7 bases and J 3 bases, leaving 19 bases between the germline ends. The CDR3 runs 15 residues. Germline CDR1 SGHRS, CDR2 YFSETQ. CDR3 sequence (DNA): TGCGCCAGCGCCACGGGCGGGACGGAAGACTATGGCTACACCTTC. It specifies CASATGGTEDYGYTF.

The chain carries TRBV6-2 or TRBV6-3 and TRBJ1-3; D is unresolved. Per germline, CDR1 MNHEY and CDR2 SVGEGT. V dropped 2 bases and J dropped 3 bases, with 14 bases sitting between them. The CDR3 is 16 amino acids. The CDR3 is CASSYERVGIGNTIYF. DNA for the CDR3: TGTGCCAGCAGTTACGAGAGGGTCGGAATTGGAAACACCATATATTTT.

The V gene is TRBV9, the J gene TRBJ2-2; TRBD2 matches at 13 bases. In germline, CDR1 is SGDLS, CDR2 YYNGEE. CDR3 length: 16 residues. V dropped 5 bases and J dropped 6; count of bases not matched to a gene: 7. The CDR3 sequence: CASRPTSGGMSGELFF. The CDR3 nucleotides read TGTGCCAGCAGACCGACTAGCGGGGGGATGTCCGGGGAGCTGTTTTTT. Complete variable domain (other parts from reference TRBV9 and TRBJ2-2): DSGVTQTPKHLITATGQRVTLRCSPRSGDLSVYWYQQSLDQGLQFLIQYYNGEERAKGNILERFSAQQFPDLHSELNLSSLELGDSALYFCASRPTSGGMSGELFFGEGSRLTVL.

The J gene is TRBJ2-7, the V gene TRBV6-5; D may be TRBD1 (7 bases). Germline V gene sequence: CDR1 MNHEY, CDR2 SVGAGI. The CDR3 is 15 amino acids. V lost 2 bases to trimming and J lost 4 bases, with 15 bases between them. The CDR3 DNA is TGTGCCAGCAGTTACGGAGGGACAGATACTTACGAGCAGTACTTC. This gives the protein CASSYGGTDTYEQYF.

This clone came up once. The rearrangement joins TRBV7-2 to TRBJ2-3; tentative D call: TRBD1 (5 bases). Germline V gives CDR1 SGHTA, CDR2 FQGNSA. V was clipped by 5 bases and J by 7 bases, with 22 bases between them. The CDR3 has 16 amino acids. The CDR3 DNA follows: TGTGCCAGCAGCCAGTGGGGCGGCGTAAGACTGAATACGCAGTATTTT. Its translation: CASSQWGGVRLNTQYF. Combining the CDR3 with reference TRBV7-2 and TRBJ2-3 gives the whole variable domain GAGVSQSPSNKVTEKGKDVELRCDPISGHTALYWYRQSLGQGLEFLIYFQGNSAPDKSGLPSDRFSAERTGGSVSTLTIQRTQQEDSAVYLCASSQWGGVRLNTQYFGPGTRLTVL.

V gene TRBV7-2 combines with J gene TRBJ2-3, with 8 bases that match TRBD2. This CDR3 is built from 17 residues. The germline CDR1 and CDR2 sequences are SGHTA and FQGNSA. J was trimmed by 2 bases and V by 2 bases; bases with no gene match: 9. The CDR3 region has the DNA TGTGCCAGCAGCTTATTTCCAGCGGGGGCAACCACAGATACGCAGTATTTT. Protein: CASSLFPAGATTDTQYF.

This sequence joins TRBV10-3 and TRBJ2-5, with TRBD1 identical over 8 bases. V was pared by 6 bases and J by 5 bases, with 5 bases of the junction left unmatched. CDR3 size: 13 residues. Germline values: CDR1 ENHRY, CDR2 SYGVKD. In nucleotides, the CDR3 is TGTGCCATCAGAGGACAGGGTCAGGAGACCCAGTACTTC. Protein product: CAIRGQGQETQYF.

This clone appeared a single time. This chain links TRBV6-6 with TRBJ1-1; no firm D call. The germline CDR1 and CDR2 sequences are MNHNY and SVGAGI (reference sequence). This CDR3 has 14 residues. Trimming cost V 2 bases and J 2 bases, with 9 bases left between them. CDR3 nucleotide sequence: TGTGCCAGCAGTTACGGGCAGCTCAACACTGAAGCTTTCTTT. Its protein product is CASSYGQLNTEAFF.

This chain uses TRBV24-1 with TRBJ1-1, with a possible D match to TRBD1 (5 bases). Trimming shortened V by 4 bases and J by 3 bases, and 26 bases separated the two germline ends. Per germline, CDR1 KGHDR and CDR2 SFDVKD. CDR3 length equals 19 residues. DNA for the CDR3: TGTGCCACCAGTGACTCATTTAAAGGGCCAGGGTCGGCGTACACTGAAGCTTTCTTT. This encodes CATSDSFKGPGSAYTEAFF.

The rearrangement uses TRBV30 and TRBJ1-2; D not certain. Trimming pared 3 bases from V and 4 bases from J, leaving 15 bases between. The germline gives CDR1 GTSNPN, CDR2 SVGIG (reference sequence). CDR3 length: 14 amino acids. As DNA, the CDR3 is TGTGCCTGGAGCGCCATGGGCCGGCTCTATGGCTACACCTTC. Encoded protein: CAWSAMGRLYGYTF.

The chain joins TRBV6-4 to TRBJ2-5, with 9 bases lining up with TRBD2. This CDR3 is 18 amino acids long. The germline CDR1 and CDR2 sequences are MRHNA and SNTAGT. Trimming removed 2 bases from V and 4 bases from J; junction bases left unmatched: 14. The CDR3 region has the DNA TGTGCCAGCAGTGACCTCCGGGTAGCGGGGGTTGGGGGAGAGACCCAGTACTTC. It encodes CASSDLRVAGVGGETQYF.

The rearrangement uses TRBV3-1 (or the pseudogene TRBV3-2) and TRBJ2-5, with 8 bases aligning to TRBD2. The CDR3 consists of 17 residues. Germline values: CDR1 LGHDT, CDR2 YNNKEL (reference sequence). V was clipped by 2 bases and J by 3 bases; unmatched bases: 11. The CDR3 region has the DNA TGTGCCAGCAGCCAAAGAGTAGTAAGCGGGAGAAAAGAGACCCAGTACTTC. Its protein is CASSQRVVSGRKETQYF.

This clone was seen a few times. V gene TRBV7-9 combines with J gene TRBJ1-3; D gene ambiguous. V was cut by 5 bases and J by 0 bases, with 11 bases left in between. The CDR3 length is 15 residues. Germline V lookup: CDR1 SEHNR, CDR2 FQNEAQ (reference sequence). DNA for the CDR3: TGTGCCAGCAGCACTACACTCACCTCTGGAAACACCATATATTTT. Amino acids: CASSTTLTSGNTIYF.

V usage is TRBV3-1 (or the pseudogene TRBV3-2) and J usage is TRBJ2-4; tentative D call: TRBD1 (6 bases). V was clipped by 5 bases and J by 5 bases, with 13 bases between them. CDR1 is LGHDT, CDR2 YNNKEL, per germline (reference sequence). CDR3 length equals 14 residues. CDR3 residues: CASSTQGHENIQYF. CDR3 nucleotides: TGTGCCAGCAGCACACAGGGACACGAAAACATTCAGTACTTC.

The chain employs TRBV11-3 and TRBJ2-1, with 8 bases aligning to TRBD2. CDR3 size: 15 residues. Germline loops: CDR1 SGHNT, CDR2 YENEEA. J was trimmed by 5 bases and V by 4 bases; bases with no gene match: 7. CDR3 in amino acids: CASSSGTGGDNEQFF. The DNA for the CDR3 is TGTGCCAGCAGCTCCGGGACCGGGGGGGACAATGAGCAGTTCTTC.

This clone has just one count. The rearrangement uses TRBV6-1 and TRBJ2-2; 11 positions agree with TRBD1. CDR1 and CDR2 (germline): MNHNS, SASEGT. CDR3 length: 15 amino acids. V gave up 6 bases and J gave up 4 bases; unmatched junction bases: 4. The CDR3 region is CASRNGQGATGELFF. CDR3 nucleotides: TGTGCCAGCAGGAACGGACAGGGGGCCACCGGGGAGCTGTTTTTT.

The chain carries TRBV13 and TRBJ2-7, with TRBD2 identical over 7 bases. Germline loops: CDR1 PRHDT, CDR2 FYEKMQ (reference sequence). The CDR3 length is 14 residues. V shed 6 bases and J 5 bases; nucleotides not matched to a gene: 10. The CDR3 nucleotides read TGTGCCAGCAGTTCAAGCGGGGCTTACCACGAGCAGTACTTC. It encodes CASSSSGAYHEQYF.

The chain recombines TRBV27 with TRBJ2-2, with a possible D match to TRBD1 (5 bases). This CDR3 is 16 amino acids long. Trimming removed 6 bases from V and 5 bases from J, with 19 bases in between. CDR1 and CDR2 from the germline V gene are MNHEY and SMNVEV (reference sequence). The CDR3 sequence is CASSHRSAQGTGELFF. In nucleotides, the CDR3 is TGTGCCAGCAGCCACAGGAGTGCCCAGGGAACCGGGGAGCTGTTTTTT.

The chain is built from TRBV5-1 and TRBJ1-3, with D possibly matching TRBD1 (6 bases). CDR1 and CDR2 (germline): SGHRS, YFSETQ. The CDR3 spans 17 residues. Between the trimmed V and J ends, which lost 4 bases and 0 bases, there was a span of 17 bases. The CDR3 coding sequence is TGCGCCAGCAGCCCCAGACAGGACCTGAGCTCTGGAAACACCATATATTTT. It is translated as CASSPRQDLSSGNTIYF. Full variable domain (rest looked up from reference TRBV5-1 and TRBJ1-3): KAGVTQTPRYLIKTRGQQVTLSCSPISGHRSVSWYQQTPGQGLQFLFEYFSETQRNKGNFPGRFSGRQFSNSRSEMNVSTLELGDSALYLCASSPRQDLSSGNTIYFGEGSWLTVV.

The count of this clone is one. The CDR3 DNA sequence: TGCGCCAGCAGCTTGGATCCAGTTACCTACGAGCAGTACTTC. Translating it yields CASSLDPVTYEQYF. The chain combines TRBV5-1 with TRBJ2-7; no reliable D call. Trimming pared 0 bases from V and 2 bases from J, leaving 9 bases between. The CDR3 is made up of 14 amino acids. In germline, CDR1 is SGHRS, CDR2 YFSETQ.

The chain carries TRBV28 and TRBJ2-1; 7 bases are a match to TRBD2. The V gene's germline CDR1 is MDHEN and CDR2 SYDVKM. The CDR3 extends over 16 amino acids. V lost 5 bases and J lost 5; bases outside the gene matches: 12. In nucleotides, the CDR3 is TGTGCCAGCAGTGTAACGAGGGGACTATCACACAATGAGCAGTTCTTC. It specifies CASSVTRGLSHNEQFF.

The J gene is TRBJ1-4, the V gene TRBV30, with 7 bases matching TRBD1. V trimming: 3 bases; J trimming: 8 bases; junction bases outside the gene matches: 12. The CDR3 contains 15 residues. The germline CDR1 and CDR2 sequences are GTSNPN and SVGIG (reference sequence). The CDR3 DNA is TGTGCCTGGAGCCGGGGGACCGGGACAGCCGAAAAACTGTTTTTT. This translates into CAWSRGTGTAEKLFF.

The V gene is TRBV5-1, the J gene TRBJ2-5, with 11 bases lining up with TRBD2. In germline, CDR1 is SGHRS, CDR2 YFSETQ. With 6 bases clipped from V and 2 bases from J, the junction kept 6 bases outside the gene matches. The CDR3 is 15 amino acids. CDR3 amino acids: CASNVAGGLQETQYF. CDR3 nucleotide sequence: TGCGCCAGCAACGTAGCGGGGGGGCTGCAAGAGACCCAGTACTTC.